What follows are 16 T cell receptor beta chains derived from one specimen sequenced in a study of blood T cell repertoires in COVID-19. Here immunoSEQ multiplex PCR was the method, and the copy in TCRdb shows in-frame clones only, minus some. The table lists more than 150,000 clones, around 80% of them singletons, with 10% to 15% in the top ten. The material sequenced was PBMCs or T cells enriched from blood (not recorded which). These receptors were obtained from an older woman who had recovered from COVID-19.

The rearrangement joins TRBV19 to TRBJ1-1; weak D call: TRBD1 (6 bases). Trimming left V 2 bases short and J 2 bases short, with 18 bases between. This CDR3 is 17 amino acids long. Germline V gene sequence: CDR1 LNHDA, CDR2 SQIVND (reference sequence). CDR3 sequence reads: CASSISLRQVVNTEAFF. The CDR3 nucleotides are TGTGCCAGTAGTATAAGTTTACGACAGGTGGTCAACACTGAAGCTTTCTTT.

This CDR3 is CASSYDTNYGYTF. CDR3 nucleotide sequence: TGCGCCAGCAGCTATGACACCAACTATGGCTACACCTTC. This sequence joins TRBV5-1 and TRBJ1-2; D not resolved. The V gene's germline CDR1 is SGHRS and CDR2 YFSETQ. V was shortened by 3 bases and J by 2 bases, with 8 bases between the two germline ends. The CDR3 extends over 13 amino acids.

This sequence joins TRBV20-1 and TRBJ2-3; D is unclear. Germline V gene sequence: CDR1 DFQATT, CDR2 SNEGSKA (reference sequence). V lost 0 bases and J 6 bases, leaving 4 bases between the germline ends. This CDR3 has 11 residues. CDR3 amino acids: CSARERDTQYF. Here the CDR3 DNA reads TGCAGTGCTAGAGAGCGGGATACGCAGTATTTT.

This clone was detected only a few times. The V call is TRBV30, the J call TRBJ1-3, with TRBD1 matching 10 bases. The length of the CDR3 is 14 residues. V was pared by 3 bases and J by 3 bases, with 2 bases of the junction left unmatched. Germline V lookup: CDR1 GTSNPN, CDR2 SVGIG (reference sequence). This CDR3 reads CAWSWTGGGNTIYF. In DNA, the CDR3 is TGTGCCTGGAGCTGGACAGGGGGTGGAAACACCATATATTTT. Combining the CDR3 with reference TRBV30 and TRBJ1-3 gives the whole variable domain SQTIHQWPATLVQPVGSPLSLECTVEGTSNPNLYWYRQAAGRGLQLLFYSVGIGQISSEVPQNLSASRPQDRQFILSSKKLLLSDSGFYLCAWSWTGGGNTIYFGEGSWLTVV.

The chain recombines TRBV5-1 with TRBJ1-1; 7 nucleotides align to TRBD1. The germline gives CDR1 SGHRS, CDR2 YFSETQ. The CDR3 sequence is 15 residues long. After removal of 5 bases from V and 4 bases from J, the junction contained 11 bases not matched to a gene. The CDR3 spells CASSPNQRQGTEAFF. CDR3 coding DNA: TGCGCCAGCAGTCCCAATCAGAGACAGGGCACTGAAGCTTTCTTT.

V usage is TRBV5-1 and J usage is TRBJ1-2, with D tentatively TRBD1 (5 bases). Deletions cut 4 bases from V and 3 bases from J, with 13 bases between. The CDR3 is 14 amino acids. The V gene's germline CDR1 is SGHRS and CDR2 YFSETQ. CDR3 protein: CASSRSGGDYGYTF. As DNA, the CDR3 is TGCGCCAGCAGCCGGTCGGGGGGTGACTATGGCTACACCTTC.

The chain is built from TRBV19 and TRBJ2-2; weak D call: TRBD1 (6 bases). The germline V and J ends were trimmed by 5 bases and 3 bases, with 13 bases remaining between them. The CDR3 contains 15 residues. Germline CDR1 and CDR2: LNHDA and SQIVND (reference sequence). CDR3 coding DNA: TGTGCCAGTAGTCTCCGACAGGTGGACACCGGGGAGCTGTTTTTT. Residues: CASSLRQVDTGELFF.

V is TRBV28 and J is TRBJ2-5, with TRBD2 identical over 14 bases. V dropped 4 bases and J dropped 6; count of bases not matched to a gene: 7. CDR3 length: 16 amino acids. Germline V gene data show CDR1 as MDHEN and CDR2 as SYDVKM. This chain's CDR3 is CASSSPTSGGGKTQYF. CDR3 DNA: TGTGCCAGCAGTTCCCCGACTAGCGGGGGGGGGAAGACCCAGTACTTC.

This clone has more than one count but fewer than ten. The gene calls are TRBV5-8 and TRBJ1-5, with TRBD1 matching over 7 bases. CDR1 SGHTS and CDR2 YDEGEE come from the germline V gene. This CDR3 is built from 14 residues. V lost 4 bases, J lost 5 bases, and 6 bases stayed unmatched. CDR3 protein: CASSGTGADQPQHF. The CDR3 bases are TGTGCCAGCAGCGGAACAGGGGCGGATCAGCCCCAGCATTTT.

This chain uses TRBV7-2 with TRBJ1-1; D remains ambiguous. Germline CDR1 SGHTA, CDR2 FQGNSA. The CDR3 length is 14 residues. V lost 2 bases and J 0 bases, leaving 7 bases between the germline ends. The chain's CDR3 is CASSLTRMNTEAFF. DNA of the CDR3: TGTGCCAGCAGCTTAACCAGGATGAACACTGAAGCTTTCTTT.

This chain connects TRBV7-3 to TRBJ2-3; 9 nucleotides agree with TRBD2. The germline gives CDR1 SGHTA, CDR2 FQGTGA. The CDR3 runs to 14 residues. V lost 4 bases, J lost 2 bases, and 1 base stayed unmatched. CDR3 residues: CASSSGLATDTQYF. As DNA, the CDR3 is TGTGCCAGCAGCTCGGGACTAGCCACAGATACGCAGTATTTT.

V gene TRBV29-1 combines with J gene TRBJ1-2; a possible D gene is TRBD1 (6 bases). The CDR3 is made up of 13 amino acids. The germline gives CDR1 SQVTM, CDR2 ANQGSEA. V lost 7 bases, J lost 4 bases, and 16 bases lay in between. The CDR3 DNA is TGCAGCGCCAGTGGGGGCCGCGGCTATGGCTACACCTTC. Translating gives CSASGGRGYGYTF.

The chain is built from TRBV7-2 and TRBJ1-1; D not certain. The CDR3 spans 13 residues. Germline CDR1 reads SGHTA; CDR2 reads FQGNSA. The germline V and J ends were trimmed by 1 base and 7 bases, with 10 bases remaining between them. The CDR3 DNA reads as TGTGCCAGCAGCTTAGAACGCGGACTTGAAGCTTTCTTT. Its protein product is CASSLERGLEAFF.

This clone was seen a single time. The gene calls are TRBV5-1 and TRBJ1-3; the match to TRBD1 covers 8 bases. The germline V gene has CDR1 SGHRS and CDR2 YFSETQ. The V gene end was trimmed by 4 bases and the J gene end by 2 bases; junction bases not matched to a gene: 8. This CDR3 has 16 residues. CDR3 DNA sequence: TGCGCCAGCAGCATCACAGGGGGTACGACTGGAAACACCATATATTTT. It codes for CASSITGGTTGNTIYF.

J is TRBJ1-3 and V is TRBV30; TRBD1 matches 9 bases. V lost 7 bases to trimming and J lost 1 base; unmatched junction nucleotides: 2. This CDR3 is built from 13 residues. Germline V gene lookup returns CDR1 GTSNPN and CDR2 SVGIG (reference sequence). CDR3 DNA sequence: TGTGCCTTACAGGGGGCTTCTGGAAACACCATATATTTT. Its protein is CALQGASGNTIYF.

V is TRBV5-4 and J is TRBJ2-7, with 7 bases that match TRBD1. The ends lost 4 bases at V and 5 bases at J; junction bases unmatched: 6. Germline values: CDR1 SGHNT, CDR2 YYREEE (reference sequence). The CDR3 runs to 13 residues. CDR3: CASSQQGNHEQYF. CDR3 coding DNA: TGTGCCAGCAGCCAACAGGGGAACCACGAGCAGTACTTC.